This T cell receptor beta chain came from a study of low-dose radiotherapy and immunotherapy resistance in tumors. Study-level information: Aspirin was taken orally at 300 mg daily by patients, and this continued for four cycles from cycle 1 day 1.

In this sample, this clonotype turned up a few times. CDR1 is MDHEN and CDR2 is SYDVKM in the germline V gene. V was shortened by 3 bases and J by 2 bases, with 10 bases between the two germline ends. This CDR3 comprises 14 residues. cDNA synthesis used a TRAV/TRBV-specific primer set for both chains. A constant-region primer paired with the V-primer adapter amplified TCRs over approximately 20 PCR cycles. TCRdb itself ran the reads through MiXCR, one entry per CDR3 protein. The repertoire holds more than 90,000 distinct CDR3 sequences, around 20% seen once, with over 4% in the top ten. As for time point: after trial treatment. Treatment described: LDRT plus nivolumab, ipilimumab, low-dose cyclophosphamide and aspirin (RACIN trial).

Sequencing was performed on PBMCs, taken after low-dose radiotherapy plus immunotherapy. V usage is TRBV28 and J usage is TRBJ2-5; tentative D call: TRBD1 (5 bases). The TCR was taken from a male donor with prostate cancer. The CDR3 DNA follows: TGTGCCAGCAGTTTTCCTAAGGGGCAAGAGACCCAGTACTTC. It is translated as CASSFPKGQETQYF.